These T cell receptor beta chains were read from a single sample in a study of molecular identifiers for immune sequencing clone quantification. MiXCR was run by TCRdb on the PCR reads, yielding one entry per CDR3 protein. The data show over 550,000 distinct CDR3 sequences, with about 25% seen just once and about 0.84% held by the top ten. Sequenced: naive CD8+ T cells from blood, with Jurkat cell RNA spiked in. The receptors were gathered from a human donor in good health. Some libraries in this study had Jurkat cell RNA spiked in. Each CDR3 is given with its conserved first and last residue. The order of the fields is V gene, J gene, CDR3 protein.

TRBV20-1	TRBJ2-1	CSARLMGNEQFF
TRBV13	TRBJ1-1	CASSLGQSYTEAFF
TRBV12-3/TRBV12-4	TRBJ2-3	CASSPSWSDTQYF
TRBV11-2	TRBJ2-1	CASSLEDRGTTSYNEQFF
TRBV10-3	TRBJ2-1	CAIRTQTNEQFF
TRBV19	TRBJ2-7	CASSPRQHSYEQYF
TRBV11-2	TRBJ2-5	CASGRDRGFETQYF
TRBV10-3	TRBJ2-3	CAISGGQGTDTQYF
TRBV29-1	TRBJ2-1	CSVAGVEQFF
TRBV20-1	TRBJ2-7	CSARDGSNSYEQYF
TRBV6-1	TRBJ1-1	CASSWTDSEAFF
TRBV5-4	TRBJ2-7	CASSPTDSYEQYF
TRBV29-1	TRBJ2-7	CSDKVGGKAAYEQYF
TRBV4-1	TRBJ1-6	CASSQELNPPLHF
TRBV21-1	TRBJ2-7	CASSKNAGVKEQYF
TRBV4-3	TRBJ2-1	CASSQGVADYNEQFF
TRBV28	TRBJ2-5	CASGYRRYQETQYF
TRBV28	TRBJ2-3	CASSSVDSSPTDTQYF
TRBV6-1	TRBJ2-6	CASRKDRAKGGANVLTF
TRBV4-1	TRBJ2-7	CASSQDSRTF
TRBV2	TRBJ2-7	CASREGTSGKRWYKQYF
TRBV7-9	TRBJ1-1	CASSLAGTDSLLAFF
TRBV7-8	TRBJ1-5	CASSLEVFKGDSNQPQHF
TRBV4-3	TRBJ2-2	CASSRSLRGPNTGELFF
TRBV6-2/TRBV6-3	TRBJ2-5	CASSWGVLETQYF
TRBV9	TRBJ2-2	CASSVAGIRGVYTGELFF
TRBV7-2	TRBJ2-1	CASSFTGGSEQFF
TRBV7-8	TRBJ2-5	CASSLVSGGGPTQYF
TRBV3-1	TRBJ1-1	CASSHGRGGANTEAFF
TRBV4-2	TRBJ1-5	CASSPEMALSNQPQHF
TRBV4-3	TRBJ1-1	CASSGTLNTEAFF
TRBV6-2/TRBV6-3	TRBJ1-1	CASSYSGSATEAFF
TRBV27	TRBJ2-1	CASSPRPQGIGNEQFF
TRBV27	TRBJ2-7	CASSGRGLEQYF
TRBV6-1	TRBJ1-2	CASSENVGTGGFGYTF
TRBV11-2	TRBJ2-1	CASSPGTNCNEQFF
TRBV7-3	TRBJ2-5	CASSLIGGVQETQYF
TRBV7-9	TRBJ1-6	CASSPENSYNSPLHF
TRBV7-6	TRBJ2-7	CASSSSGPAHNEQYF
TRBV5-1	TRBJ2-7	CASSLTYHTEGYEQYF
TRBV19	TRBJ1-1	CASTWGTGGTEAFF
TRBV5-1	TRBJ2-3	CASSLWGRVTDTQYF
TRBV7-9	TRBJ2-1	CASSAPYSGTEQFF
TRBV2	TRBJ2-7	CASSGQVGVAYEQYF
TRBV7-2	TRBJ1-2	CASSSTGLDYGYTF
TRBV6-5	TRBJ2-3	CASSYDLAGTTDTQYF
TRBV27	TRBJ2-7	CASSWGGASYEQYF
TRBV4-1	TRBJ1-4	CASSQEPGQGSVKLFF
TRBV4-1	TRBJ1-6	CASSLGPDSPLHF
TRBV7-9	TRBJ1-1	CASSLPANTEAFF
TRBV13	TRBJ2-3	CASSRNPIRGGTDTQYF
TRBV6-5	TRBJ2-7	CASSYLAGGLHEQYF
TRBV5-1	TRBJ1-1	CASSLGRGARGTEAFF